The sequence of this T cell receptor beta chain was determined in a study of post-analysis software for immune sequencing data. In regard to this clonotype: Antigen: not known.

The CDR3 length is 17 residues. The germline V and J ends were trimmed by 5 bases and 7 bases, with 24 bases remaining between them. Germline V gives CDR1 SEHNR, CDR2 FQNEAQ (reference sequence). Tagging with unique molecular identifiers was a feature of the TCR beta cDNA libraries. T cells numbering about 0.9 to 10 million yielded cDNA molecules that totaled around 500,000. In TCRdb, the PCR reads were re-called with MiXCR into one record per CDR3 protein. The sample consists of 700,000 to 800,000 distinct CDR3 sequences, about 27% of them appearing once. Study-level points and caveats: TRBV5-6, TRBV5-1 and TRBV20-1 belonged to a set of roughly 5 TRBV segments that were more frequent in patients than controls. When the samples were clustered directly with F measure, those that had been prepared in the same batch showed strong co-clustering.

The rearrangement links TRBV7-9 to TRBJ2-1; possibly TRBD1 for D (6 bases). The sample taken for sequencing was blood. This TCR was recovered from a girl under 18 with multiple sclerosis. The CDR3 here is CASSPVLGEIRGNEQFF. CDR3 bases: TGTGCCAGCAGCCCCGTTTTGGGTGAAATAAGGGGGAATGAGCAGTTCTTC. Combining the CDR3 with reference TRBV7-9 and TRBJ2-1 gives the whole variable domain DTGVSQNPRHKITKRGQNVTFRCDPISEHNRLYWYRQTLGQGPEFLTYFQNEAQLEKSRLLSDRFSAERPKGSFSTLEIQRTEQGDSAMYLCASSPVLGEIRGNEQFFGPGTRLTVL.